The sequence of this T cell receptor (beta chain) was determined in a study of shared clonotypes between healthy human individuals. Whole-study results and caveats: Only blood was sampled; tissue repertoires likely differ.

About this clone: The antigen is unknown. A far larger clone is just one base off, so this is likely a read error.

In germline, CDR1 is MDHEN, CDR2 SYDVKM. The germline V and J ends were trimmed by 5 bases and 8 bases, with 18 bases remaining between them. CDR3 length: 14 residues. Every subset had its genomic DNA shared out evenly among several immunoSEQ plates. Ten immunoSEQ deep assay plates were used to sequence the DNA of unsorted PBMCs. The method was immunoSEQ multiplex PCR; TCRdb's version includes in-frame clones alone and lacks a portion of them. The repertoire holds about 490,000 clones, with over 60% as singletons. Donors included only healthy HIV-negative adults lacking recent acute infections or vaccinations.

The material sequenced was PBMCs. The sequence came from a middle-aged woman in good health. Some clones in this sample may be carry-over from other donors' samples. The genes are TRBV28 and TRBJ1-2, with D possibly TRBD1 on 6 matching bases. CDR3 in amino acids: CASSLYGGLDGYTF. In nucleotides, the CDR3 is TGTGCCAGCAGTCTTTATGGGGGGCTTGACGGCTACACCTTC.